Described below is a single T cell receptor (beta chain) sequence and its context. The target antigen is unknown. The data stem from a study of a mutant IDH1 vaccine in newly diagnosed glioma. Study overall: In weeks 1, 3, 5, 7, 11, 15, 19 and 23, patients were vaccinated. First vaccine doses came 4-6 weeks after radiotherapy alone, or with temozolomide cycles. Every participant had undergone radiotherapy, temozolomide, or both before, and most underwent both. Treated patients showed a male proportion of around 62%, a female proportion of roughly 40%, and a mean age of 40.4 years.

TCRdb keeps only in-frame clones here, not all; method: immunoSEQ multiplex PCR. The sample shows tens of thousands of clones, roughly 91% of them seen only once. Time point given: week 5, during vaccination. Doses of 300 ug of mutant IDH1 20-mer peptide were given with topical imiquimod. This CDR3 has 14 amino acids. This chain joins TRBV21-1 and TRBJ2-7; TRBD1 is the table's D call, not checked against the DNA. TRBV21-1 is shown as a pseudogene. The specimen comprised PBMCs, sampled from a glioma patient whose treatment included an IDH1 peptide vaccine. The sequence came from a woman in her forties or fifties with glioma. CDR3 sequence (DNA): TGTGCCAGCAGCGATCTGACAGAGACCTACGAGCAGTACTTC. It specifies CASSDLTETYEQYF.